This entry describes one T cell receptor beta chain. Antigen specificity is unknown. The time point denotes: sample taken at primary tumor resection. Germline CDR1 and CDR2: SEHNR and FQNEAQ (reference sequence). The CDR3 sequence is 15 residues long. Trimming removed 1 base from V and 6 bases from J; junction bases left unmatched: 3. These data are taken from a study of spatial heterogeneity in lung cancer. Study in general: Alpha-chain sequences were consistently detected less often than beta-chain sequences.

Using its own MiXCR run on the 5' RACE reads, TCRdb lists one record per CDR3 protein. The data contain 10,000 or so distinct CDR3 sequences, roughly 8.4% of them singletons. General study results and limits: Tumor mutation counts were tracked by expanded intratumoral alpha and beta TCR counts.

V gene TRBV7-9 combines with J gene TRBJ2-1, with 10 bases that match TRBD2. The sample consisted of lung tumor tissue, taken at surgery. This receptor was identified in a male donor with early-stage non-small cell lung cancer. The CDR3 coding sequence is TGTGCCAGCAGCTTAGTACTAGCGGGGATCAATGAGCAGTTCTTC. Its protein product is CASSLVLAGINEQFF.